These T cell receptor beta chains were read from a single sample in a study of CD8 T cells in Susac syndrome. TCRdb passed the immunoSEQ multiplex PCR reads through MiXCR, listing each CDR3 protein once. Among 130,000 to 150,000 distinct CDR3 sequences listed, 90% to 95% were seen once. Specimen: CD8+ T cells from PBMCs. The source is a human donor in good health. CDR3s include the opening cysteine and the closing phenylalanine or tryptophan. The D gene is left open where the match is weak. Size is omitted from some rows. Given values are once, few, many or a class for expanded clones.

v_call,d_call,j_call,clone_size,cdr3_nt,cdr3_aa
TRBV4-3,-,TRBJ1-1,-,TGCGCCAGCAGCCAAGATAGCTACAGTGAAGCTTTCTTT,CASSQDSYSEAFF
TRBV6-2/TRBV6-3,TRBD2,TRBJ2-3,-,TGTGCCAGCAGTTACTCGGGCGGGAGAGCAGATACGCAGTATTTT,CASSYSGGRADTQYF
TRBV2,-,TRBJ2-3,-,TGTGCCAGCAGTGAAGGGGTGGGGCGAGATACGCAGTATTTT,CASSEGVGRDTQYF
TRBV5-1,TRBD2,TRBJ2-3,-,TGCGCCAGCAGCTTATCTAGCGGGAGTCCAGATACGCAGTATTTT,CASSLSSGSPDTQYF
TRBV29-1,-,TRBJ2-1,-,TGCAGCGTTGTTTTGGGAAATGAGCAGTTCTTC,CSVVLGNEQFF
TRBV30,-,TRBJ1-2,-,TGTGCCTGGAGTGGTCTTAACTATGGCTACACCTTC,CAWSGLNYGYTF
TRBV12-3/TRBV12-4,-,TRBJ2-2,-,TGTGCCAGCAGTCAACAAGCGAACACCGGGGAGCTGTTTTTT,CASSQQANTGELFF
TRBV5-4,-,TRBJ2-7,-,TGTGCCAGCAGCTTGAAGGGGAGCACCTACGAGCAGTACTTC,CASSLKGSTYEQYF
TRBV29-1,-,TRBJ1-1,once,TGCAGCGGAGGGGTTTTCCCTGAAGCTTTCTTT,CSGGVFPEAFF
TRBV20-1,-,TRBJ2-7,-,TGCAGTGCTAGAGATTCGGCAGAAGCCTACGAGCAGTACTTC,CSARDSAEAYEQYF
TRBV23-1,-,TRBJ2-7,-,TGCGCCAGCAGTCAAGGGCTTAGCGGCTCCTACGAGCAGTACTTC,CASSQGLSGSYEQYF
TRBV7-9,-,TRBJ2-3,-,TGTGCCAGCAGCTTACCCTTGGATACGCAGTATTTT,CASSLPLDTQYF
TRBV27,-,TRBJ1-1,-,TGTGCCAGCAGTTCTCGACATCATGAAGCTTTCTTT,CASSSRHHEAFF
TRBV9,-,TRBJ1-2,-,TGTGCCAGCAGCGTAGGCGAGAACTATGGCTACACCTTC,CASSVGENYGYTF
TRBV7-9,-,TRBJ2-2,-,TGTGCCAGCAGCGACGGTTCCGGGGAGCTGTTTTTT,CASSDGSGELFF
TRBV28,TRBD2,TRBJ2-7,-,TGTGCCAGCAGCCCGGGACTAGCGGGATTTAGGCAGTACTTC,CASSPGLAGFRQYF
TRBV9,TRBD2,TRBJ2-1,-,TGTGCCAGCAGCTCTCGGTCTAGCGGAGACTACAATGAGCAGTTCTTC,CASSSRSSGDYNEQFF
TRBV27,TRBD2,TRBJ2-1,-,TGTGCCAGCAAACTGACTAGCCTCTACAATGAGCAGTTCTTC,CASKLTSLYNEQFF
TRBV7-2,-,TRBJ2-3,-,TGTGCCAGCAGCTTACTCTATCGGGATACGCAGTATTTT,CASSLLYRDTQYF
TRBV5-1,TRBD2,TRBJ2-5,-,TGCGCCAGCAGCGACGGGACTAGCGGGTCAGGGGAGACCCAGTACTTC,CASSDGTSGSGETQYF
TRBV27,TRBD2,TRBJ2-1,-,TGTGCCAGCAGTTTAGCCGCTAGCGGGAGATCATATGAGCAGTTCTTC,CASSLAASGRSYEQFF
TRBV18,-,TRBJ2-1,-,TGTGCCAGCTCACCTACCAGGGGCAATGAGCAGTTCTTC,CASSPTRGNEQFF
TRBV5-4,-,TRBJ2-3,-,TGTGCCAGCAGCTTGCAGGGGCTTCCAGATACGCAGTATTTT,CASSLQGLPDTQYF
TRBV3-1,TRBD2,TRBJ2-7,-,TGTGCCAGCAGAGGGACTAGCGACTACGAGCAGTACTTC,CASRGTSDYEQYF
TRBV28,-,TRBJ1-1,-,TGTGCCAGCAACCCGGGACCCGAGATTGAAGCTTTCTTT,CASNPGPEIEAFF
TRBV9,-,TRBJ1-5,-,TGTGCCAGCAGCGGCGGTTCCCCCCAGCATTTT,CASSGGSPQHF
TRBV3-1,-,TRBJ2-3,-,TGTGCCAGCAGCCAGGTGATAGATACGCAGTATTTT,CASSQVIDTQYF
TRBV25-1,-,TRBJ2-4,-,TGTGCCAGCAGTGAGGGGGACATTCAGTACTTC,CASSEGDIQYF
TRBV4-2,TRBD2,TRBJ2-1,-,TGTGCCAGCAGCCAGGGGACTATAGAGCAGTTCTTC,CASSQGTIEQFF
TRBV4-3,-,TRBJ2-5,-,TGCGCCAGCAGCCAATTTGAGGGGGGCCAAGAGACCCAGTACTTC,CASSQFEGGQETQYF
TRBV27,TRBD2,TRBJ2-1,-,TGTGCCAGCAGTTTATCAGGACTAGCGGGACCGAGCTCCTACAATGAGCAGTTCTTC,CASSLSGLAGPSSYNEQFF
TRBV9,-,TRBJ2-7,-,TGTGCCAGCAGCGAGGGGGGTAGCGCGTCCTACGAGCAGTACTTC,CASSEGGSASYEQYF
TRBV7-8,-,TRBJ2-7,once,TGTGCCAGCAGCACCACAGGGTTGGTAAACGAGCAGTACTTC,CASSTTGLVNEQYF
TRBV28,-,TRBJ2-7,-,TGTGCCAGCAAGGGGCCACCGTCCGAGCAGTACTTC,CASKGPPSEQYF
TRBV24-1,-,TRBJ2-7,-,TGTGCCACCAGTGACCGGACGGCGGGAGAGCAGTACTTC,CATSDRTAGEQYF
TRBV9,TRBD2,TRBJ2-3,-,TGTGCCAGCAGCGAGATAGCGGGAGTAGATACGCAGTATTTT,CASSEIAGVDTQYF
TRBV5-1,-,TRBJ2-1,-,TGCGCCAGCAGCCCGTCATTAGGCAATGAGCAGTTCTTC,CASSPSLGNEQFF
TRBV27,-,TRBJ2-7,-,TGTGCCAGCAGTTTGGCCTTTGAGGAGTCCTACGAGCAGTACTTC,CASSLAFEESYEQYF
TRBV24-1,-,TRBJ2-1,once,TGTGCCACCAGTGGGGATGAGCAGTTCTTC,CATSGDEQFF
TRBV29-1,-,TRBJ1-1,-,TGCAGCGTTGAAAGTGGGTCGAACACTGAAGCTTTCTTT,CSVESGSNTEAFF
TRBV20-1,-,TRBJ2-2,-,TGCAGTGCTTTCTCCACCGGGGAGCTGTTTTTT,CSAFSTGELFF
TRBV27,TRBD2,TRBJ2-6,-,TGTGCCAGCAGTTTATTAGCGGGAACTCACTCTGGGGCCAACGTCCTGACTTTC,CASSLLAGTHSGANVLTF
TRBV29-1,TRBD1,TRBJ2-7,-,TGCAGCGTTCCGGGACAGGGCTACTACGAGCAGTACTTC,CSVPGQGYYEQYF
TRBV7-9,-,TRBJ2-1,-,TGTGCCAGCAGCTTATTTGACAATGAGCAGTTCTTC,CASSLFDNEQFF
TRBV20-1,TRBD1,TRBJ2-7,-,TGCAGTGCTAGGACCCCCAGGGGGCGGGAGCAGTACTTC,CSARTPRGREQYF
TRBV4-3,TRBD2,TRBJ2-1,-,TGCGCCAGCAGCCAAGACCTAGCGGGAAGGAACGATGAGCAGTTCTTC,CASSQDLAGRNDEQFF
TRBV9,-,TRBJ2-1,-,TGTGCCAGCAGCGTAGGAACGACTCCGTGGGATGAGCAGTTCTTC,CASSVGTTPWDEQFF
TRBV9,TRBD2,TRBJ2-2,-,TGTGCCAGCAGCGTAGGAGGACTAGCGGGAGGGGCCGGGGAGCTGTTTTTT,CASSVGGLAGGAGELFF
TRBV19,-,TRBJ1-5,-,TGTGCCAGTGGGCCACAGGACAACTATCAGCCCCAGCATTTT,CASGPQDNYQPQHF
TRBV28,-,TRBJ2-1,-,TGTGCCAGCGTGCTGGGGCTAGCGCTAAACAATGAGCAGTTCTTC,CASVLGLALNNEQFF
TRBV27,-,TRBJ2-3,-,TGTGCCAGCAGTTATCAGGGGAAGATAGATACGCAGTATTTT,CASSYQGKIDTQYF
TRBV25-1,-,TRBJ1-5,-,TGTGCCAGCAGTGATTCCGTGTCTAGCAATCAGCCCCAGCATTTT,CASSDSVSSNQPQHF